The 30 T cell receptor beta chains given below trace back to one sample, sequenced in a study of blood T cell repertoires in COVID-19. Clones were sequenced by immunoSEQ multiplex PCR, and TCRdb holds only the in-frame ones, with some missing. The profile shows about 300,000 clones, around four fifths of them singletons. What was sequenced was peripheral blood. These receptors all come from a woman in her fifties or sixties with acute or convalescent COVID-19.

This clone has only a few counts. The rearrangement links TRBV6-2 or TRBV6-3 to TRBJ2-1; D is undetermined. Germline CDR1 and CDR2: MNHEY and SVGEGT. The CDR3 is made up of 16 amino acids. V lost 5 bases and J lost 4, with 18 bases in between. The CDR3 sequence is CASSRPETRLYNEQFF. The CDR3 DNA reads as TGTGCCAGCAGTCGGCCCGAGACGCGGCTTTACAATGAGCAGTTCTTC.

The CDR3 sequence is CASGLPQGEQYV. The CDR3 coding sequence is TGTGCCTCAGGGCTTCCCCAAGGCGAGCAGTACGTC. The J gene is TRBJ2-7, the V gene TRBV28; possibly TRBD1 for D (5 bases). CDR3 length: 12 residues. Trimming left V 11 bases short and J 6 bases short, with 17 bases between. CDR1 and CDR2 from the germline V gene are MDHEN and SYDVKM.

The gene calls are TRBV12-5 and TRBJ2-5, with 13 bases lining up with TRBD2. The V gene's germline CDR1 is LGHNT and CDR2 FRNRAP. Trimming at V came to 9 bases and at J to 1 base, leaving 5 bases not matched to a gene. The length of the CDR3 is 15 residues. CDR3 DNA: TGTGCTAGCGCAAGGACTAGCGGGGGCCAAGAGACCCAGTACTTC. The encoded protein is CASARTSGGQETQYF.

This clone was found once. The rearrangement links TRBV7-2 to TRBJ2-7; maybe TRBD1 (6 bases). The CDR3 covers 15 residues. Germline lookup yields CDR1 SGHTA and CDR2 FQGNSA. Deletions cut 1 base from V and 3 bases from J, with 13 bases between. The CDR3 DNA sequence: TGTGCCAGCAGCTTAGTTTATGGGACAAACTACGAGCAGTACTTC. Translating it yields CASSLVYGTNYEQYF.

V gene TRBV19 combines with J gene TRBJ1-3; 8 nucleotides line up with TRBD1. J gave up 0 bases and V 5 bases, and 12 bases lay outside the gene matches. Germline V gives CDR1 LNHDA, CDR2 SQIVND (reference sequence). The length of the CDR3 is 18 residues. The CDR3 here is CASSSTGTGRISGNTIYF. Written as DNA, the CDR3 is TGTGCCAGTAGTTCAACCGGGACAGGTCGAATCTCTGGAAACACCATATATTTT.

The chain has TRBV4-3 and TRBJ2-2; tentative D call: TRBD1 (5 bases). The CDR3 runs 17 residues. With 0 bases removed from V and 0 bases from J, the gap between germline ends came to 11 bases. Germline loops: CDR1 LGHNA, CDR2 YSLEER. This CDR3 is CASSQDRKGANTGELFF. The CDR3 region has the DNA TGCGCCAGCAGCCAAGATCGGAAAGGGGCGAACACCGGGGAGCTGTTTTTT.

The chain uses TRBV7-9 and TRBJ2-7, with D perhaps matching TRBD2 (5 bases). The length of the CDR3 is 16 residues. V was trimmed by 3 bases and J by 2 bases, leaving 17 bases between them. Germline assignment: CDR1 SEHNR and CDR2 FQNEAQ (reference sequence). DNA for the CDR3: TGTGCCAGCAGCTTCAGTGGGAGCCCCACCCCCTACGAGCAGTACTTC. Its translation: CASSFSGSPTPYEQYF. Together with reference TRBV7-9 and TRBJ2-7, the CDR3 gives the full variable domain: DTGVSQNPRHKITKRGQNVTFRCDPISEHNRLYWYRQTLGQGPEFLTYFQNEAQLEKSRLLSDRFSAERPKGSFSTLEIQRTEQGDSAMYLCASSFSGSPTPYEQYFGPGTRLTVT.

The chain employs TRBV4-3 and TRBJ1-3; 9 bases map to TRBD1. CDR1 LGHNA and CDR2 YSLEER come from the germline V gene. This CDR3 spans 16 amino acids. V trimming: 1 base; J trimming: 0 bases; junction bases outside the gene matches: 1. DNA for the CDR3: TGCGCCAGCAGCCAAGCGACAGGGGGCTCTGGAAACACCATATATTTT. Amino acids: CASSQATGGSGNTIYF.

The chain recombines TRBV24-1 with TRBJ2-1; a weak D match, TRBD1 (6 bases). V was shortened by 3 bases and J by 0 bases, with 11 bases between the two germline ends. Germline CDR1 and CDR2: KGHDR and SFDVKD. The CDR3 covers 16 residues. The CDR3 sequence: CATSDPRGSSYNEQFF. CDR3 nucleotide sequence: TGTGCCACCAGTGATCCCAGGGGAAGCTCCTACAATGAGCAGTTCTTC.

J is TRBJ2-1 and V is TRBV2, with TRBD1 identical over 9 bases. With 6 bases clipped from V and 7 bases from J, the junction kept 4 bases outside the gene matches. The CDR3 consists of 13 residues. Germline V gives CDR1 SNHLY, CDR2 FYNNEI. CDR3: CASSYRGQNEQFF. Written as DNA, the CDR3 is TGTGCCAGCAGCTACAGGGGGCAAAATGAGCAGTTCTTC.

The V gene is TRBV23-1, the J gene TRBJ1-1; weak D call: TRBD1 (6 bases). TRBV23-1 is filed as an ORF, its function uncertain. V lost 0 bases, J lost 5 bases, and 22 bases lay in between. The CDR3 extends over 18 amino acids. The CDR3 loop reads CASSQSNDSRAGATEAFF. CDR3 bases: TGCGCCAGCAGTCAATCGAACGACTCACGGGCGGGGGCGACTGAAGCTTTCTTT.

The rearrangement uses TRBV29-1 and TRBJ1-5; 8 nucleotides line up with TRBD1. The V and J ends lost 4 bases and 3 bases, in that order; junction bases with no gene match: 2. Germline V gene sequence: CDR1 SQVTM, CDR2 ANQGSEA. The length of the CDR3 is 13 residues. The CDR3 region is CSVGQGPNQPQHF. Here the CDR3 DNA reads TGCAGCGTTGGACAGGGGCCCAATCAGCCCCAGCATTTT.

The chain carries TRBV6-6 and TRBJ2-3; D gene uncertain. Germline loops: CDR1 MNHNY, CDR2 SVGAGI (reference sequence). The CDR3 loop spans 14 amino acids. Trimming cost V 5 bases and J 4 bases, with 13 bases left between them. CDR3 loop: CASSTKHMPDTQYF. The CDR3 DNA is TGTGCCAGCAGTACTAAACATATGCCAGATACGCAGTATTTT.

This clone was recorded only once. CDR3 residues: CASSLDTGVNEKLFF. CDR3 coding DNA: TGCGCCAGCAGCCTCGACACAGGGGTTAATGAAAAACTGTTTTTT. This rearrangement joins TRBV4-3 to TRBJ1-4, with 7 positions matching TRBD1. Germline V lookup: CDR1 LGHNA, CDR2 YSLEER. The J segment lost 4 bases and the V segment lost 4 bases, leaving 6 bases of the junction unmatched. The CDR3 totals 15 residues.

V gene TRBV7-2 combines with J gene TRBJ1-2; D is perhaps TRBD1 (6 bases). In germline, CDR1 is SGHTA, CDR2 FQGNSA. Trimming cost V 4 bases and J 7 bases, with 19 bases left between them. The CDR3 runs 15 residues. In DNA form, the CDR3 reads TGTGCCAGCAGCTCCCGACCTGATCTGACAGGTGGCTACACCTTC. Translating it yields CASSSRPDLTGGYTF.

Worth noting for this clone: The sample contains more than one DNA sequence encoding this CDR3. The chain links TRBV2 to TRBJ1-4, with 7 nucleotides matching TRBD1. The CDR3 has 15 residues. Germline V gene data show CDR1 as SNHLY and CDR2 as FYNNEI. Losses at the gene ends were 0 bases for V and 3 bases for J; bases not matched to a gene: 1. The CDR3 sequence: CASSEAQGANEKLFF. CDR3 nucleotide sequence: TGTGCCAGCAGTGAAGCCCAGGGGGCTAATGAAAAACTGTTTTTT. The full variable domain, with the rest looked up from reference TRBV2 and TRBJ1-4, is EPEVTQTPSHQVTQMGQEVILRCVPISNHLYFYWYRQILGQKVEFLVSFYNNEISEKSEIFDDQFSVERPDGSNFTLKIRSTKLEDSAMYFCASSEAQGANEKLFFGSGTQLSVL.

V usage is TRBV9 and J usage is TRBJ2-5, with TRBD2 matching 8 bases. The trim removed 3 bases at V and 4 bases at J, leaving 11 bases unmatched. CDR3 length equals 16 residues. Germline V gene data show CDR1 as SGDLS and CDR2 as YYNGEE. The CDR3: CASSAQLGTSGETQYF. DNA for the CDR3: TGTGCCAGCAGCGCCCAACTTGGGACTAGTGGAGAGACCCAGTACTTC.

The rearrangement links TRBV4-3 to TRBJ1-2; 8 nucleotides line up with TRBD1. The V and J ends lost 3 bases and 8 bases, in that order; junction bases with no gene match: 11. CDR3 size: 15 residues. Germline CDR1 reads LGHNA; CDR2 reads YSLEER. CDR3 sequence: CASSHVGQAEGGYTF. For the CDR3, the DNA is TGCGCCAGCAGCCATGTGGGACAGGCCGAGGGGGGCTACACCTTC.

The chain joins TRBV19 to TRBJ1-2, with a weak D call TRBD1 (5 bases). Trimming shortened V by 6 bases and J by 0 bases, and 8 bases separated the two germline ends. The germline gives CDR1 LNHDA, CDR2 SQIVND (reference sequence). The CDR3 runs 13 residues. In DNA, the CDR3 is TGTGCCAGTAGGGGGCGGACTAACTATGGCTACACCTTC. Amino acids: CASRGRTNYGYTF. The full variable domain, with the rest looked up from reference TRBV19 and TRBJ1-2, is DGGITQSPKYLFRKEGQNVTLSCEQNLNHDAMYWYRQDPGQGLRLIYYSQIVNDFQKGDIAEGYSVSREKKESFPLTVTSAQKNPTAFYLCASRGRTNYGYTFGSGTRLTVV.

This clone was observed once. V is TRBV7-7 and J is TRBJ2-7; D gene unclear. Deletions cut 2 bases from V and 5 bases from J, with 10 bases between. The CDR3 runs 13 residues. CDR1 is SSHAT, CDR2 FNYEAQ, per germline (reference sequence). CDR3 DNA: TGTGCCAGCAGCTTACGGGTAATGAACGAGCAGTACGTC. Translation gives CASSLRVMNEQYV.

This clone has only a few counts. The chain employs TRBV6-6 and TRBJ2-5; maybe TRBD2 (6 bases). The CDR3 is made up of 14 amino acids. Germline lookup yields CDR1 MNHNY and CDR2 SVGAGI (reference sequence). The germline V and J ends were trimmed by 6 bases and 0 bases, with 11 bases remaining between them. CDR3 protein: CASSPGDYQETQYF. In DNA, the CDR3 is TGTGCCAGCAGCCCGGGGGACTACCAAGAGACCCAGTACTTC.

The chain is built from TRBV29-1 and TRBJ2-3; TRBD1 agrees at 7 bases. The CDR3 is 12 amino acids. After removal of 6 bases from V and 4 bases from J, the junction contained 4 bases not matched to a gene. The germline CDR1 and CDR2 sequences are SQVTM and ANQGSEA. The CDR3 DNA sequence: TGCAGCGTCGTTACAGGGGCAGATACGCAGTATTTT. This encodes CSVVTGADTQYF.

The genes are TRBV27 and TRBJ2-1, with 7 bases aligning to TRBD1. This CDR3 is 15 amino acids long. After removal of 7 bases from V and 1 base from J, the junction contained 7 bases not matched to a gene. The germline CDR1 and CDR2 sequences are MNHEY and SMNVEV (reference sequence). The CDR3 protein is CASNTGVGSYNEQFF. DNA of the CDR3: TGTGCCAGCAATACAGGGGTAGGGTCCTACAATGAGCAGTTCTTC.

This chain uses TRBV9 with TRBJ2-3, with D possibly being TRBD2 (6 bases). The CDR3 is 16 residues long. Per the germline V gene, CDR1 is SGDLS and CDR2 is YYNGEE. The V and J ends lost 4 bases and 2 bases respectively, with 17 bases between them. The CDR3 region has the DNA TGTGCCAGCAGCCTAGGGGTAGCGGAGATCACAGATACGCAGTATTTT. This gives the protein CASSLGVAEITDTQYF.

The J gene is TRBJ2-2, the V gene TRBV11-2, with a weak D call TRBD1 (7 bases). CDR1 and CDR2 (germline): SGHAT, FQNNGV. V dropped 5 bases and J dropped 0 bases, with 16 bases sitting between them. This CDR3 is built from 17 residues. As DNA, the CDR3 is TGTGCCAGCAGCCCAGGGGGGTGGACACCGAACACCGGGGAGCTGTTTTTT. Translating it yields CASSPGGWTPNTGELFF.

The V and J genes are TRBV6-6 and TRBJ1-1; D possibly corresponds to TRBD1 (6 bases). Germline CDR1 and CDR2: MNHNY and SVGAGI (reference sequence). V dropped 1 base and J dropped 8 bases, with 8 bases sitting between them. The CDR3 consists of 12 residues. CDR3 sequence reads: CASSYLTGEAFF. CDR3 coding DNA: TGTGCCAGCAGTTACTTAACAGGGGAAGCTTTCTTT.

This rearrangement joins TRBV19 to TRBJ1-2; maybe TRBD1 (5 bases). There are 13 residues in the CDR3. Between the trimmed V and J ends, which lost 3 bases and 10 bases, there was a span of 15 bases. CDR1 and CDR2 from the germline V gene are LNHDA and SQIVND (reference sequence). In nucleotides, the CDR3 is TGTGCCAGTAGTATTCGGCAGGGCGGGGACTACACCTTC. Translation: CASSIRQGGDYTF.

The CDR3 nucleotides are TGTGCCAGCAGCTTAGGACTACCGGGACAGGGTGGGGAATATACGCAGTATTTT. This encodes CASSLGLPGQGGEYTQYF. This chain links TRBV7-2 with TRBJ2-3; TRBD1 agrees at 9 bases. Germline V CDR1 and CDR2: SGHTA, FQGNSA. Trimming cost V 1 base and J 7 bases; bases outside gene matches: 15. The CDR3 runs 18 residues.

V is TRBV1 and J is TRBJ2-1; no DNA check was done on the table's D call, TRBD2. TRBV1 is a recognized pseudogene. The CDR3 covers 16 residues. The CDR3 DNA follows: TGCACCAGCAGCCGGAAACGGCGAGCGGGGGACAATGAGCAGTTCTTC. Translated: CTSSRKRRAGDNEQFF.

V is TRBV7-2 and J is TRBJ2-2; 11 positions agree with TRBD1. The V and J ends lost 3 bases and 6 bases, in that order; junction bases with no gene match: 9. Germline values: CDR1 SGHTA, CDR2 FQGNSA. This CDR3 spans 17 amino acids. CDR3 region: CASSLRSRTGGSGELFF. The CDR3 bases are TGTGCCAGCAGCTTGAGGTCGCGGACAGGGGGCTCCGGGGAGCTGTTTTTT.